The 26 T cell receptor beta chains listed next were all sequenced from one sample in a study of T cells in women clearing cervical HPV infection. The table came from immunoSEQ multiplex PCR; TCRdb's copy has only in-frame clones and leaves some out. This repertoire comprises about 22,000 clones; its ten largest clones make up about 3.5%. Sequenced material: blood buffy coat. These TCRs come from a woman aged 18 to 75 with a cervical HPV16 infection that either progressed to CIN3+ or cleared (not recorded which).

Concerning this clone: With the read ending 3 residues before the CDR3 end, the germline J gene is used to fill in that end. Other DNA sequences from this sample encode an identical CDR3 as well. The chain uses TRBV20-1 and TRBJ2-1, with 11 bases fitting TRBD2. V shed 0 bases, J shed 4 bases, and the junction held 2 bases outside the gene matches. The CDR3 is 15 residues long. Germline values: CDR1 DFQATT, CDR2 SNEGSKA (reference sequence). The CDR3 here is CSARELAGGYNEQFF. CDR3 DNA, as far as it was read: TGCAGTGCTAGAGAATTAGCGGGGGGGTACAATGAG.

CDR3 sequence reads: CASSPTGGSETQYF. The sequenced part of the CDR3 DNA is TGTGCCAGTAGCCCCACAGGGGGATCAGAGACC. The chain is built from TRBV19 and TRBJ2-5; 8 bases agree with TRBD1. Read coverage stops 3 residues before the CDR3 terminus; the germline J gene supplies the remainder. From germline, CDR1 is LNHDA and CDR2 SQIVND (reference sequence). CDR3 length equals 14 residues. Unmatched junction bases numbered 7, after V lost 6 bases and J lost 4 bases.

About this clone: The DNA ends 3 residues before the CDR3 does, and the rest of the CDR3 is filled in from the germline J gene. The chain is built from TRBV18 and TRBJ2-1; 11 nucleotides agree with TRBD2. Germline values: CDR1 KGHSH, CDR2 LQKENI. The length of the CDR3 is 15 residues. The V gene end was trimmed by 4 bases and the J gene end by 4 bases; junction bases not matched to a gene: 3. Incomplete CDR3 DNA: TGTGCCAGCTCACAAACTAGCGGGAGATACAATGAG. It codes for CASSQTSGRYNE. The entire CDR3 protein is CASSQTSGRYNEQFF.

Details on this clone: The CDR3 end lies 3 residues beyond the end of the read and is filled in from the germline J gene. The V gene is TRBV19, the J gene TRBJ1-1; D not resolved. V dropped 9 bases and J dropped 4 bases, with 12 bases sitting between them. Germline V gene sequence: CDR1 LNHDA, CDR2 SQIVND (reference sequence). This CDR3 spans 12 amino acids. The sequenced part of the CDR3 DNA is TGTGCCAGCCGAGAGAGCGGCACTGAA. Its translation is CASRESGTE. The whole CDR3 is CASRESGTEAFF.

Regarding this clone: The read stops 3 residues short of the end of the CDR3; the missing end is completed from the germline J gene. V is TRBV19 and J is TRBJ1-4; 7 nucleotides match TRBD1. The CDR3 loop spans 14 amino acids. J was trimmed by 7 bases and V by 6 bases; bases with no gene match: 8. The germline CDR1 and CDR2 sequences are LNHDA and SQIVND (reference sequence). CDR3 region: CASSYRGAGEKLFF. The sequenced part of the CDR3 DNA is TGTGCCAGTAGCTACAGGGGCGCGGGTGAAAAA.

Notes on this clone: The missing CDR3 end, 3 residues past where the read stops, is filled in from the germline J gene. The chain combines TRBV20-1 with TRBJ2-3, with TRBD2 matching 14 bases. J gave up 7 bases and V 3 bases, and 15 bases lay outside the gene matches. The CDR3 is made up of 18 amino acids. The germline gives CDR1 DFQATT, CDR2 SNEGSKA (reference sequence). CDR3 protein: CSASRGGLGLAGANTQYF. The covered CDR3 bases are TGCAGTGCTAGCAGGGGGGGTTTGGGACTAGCGGGAGCAAATACG.

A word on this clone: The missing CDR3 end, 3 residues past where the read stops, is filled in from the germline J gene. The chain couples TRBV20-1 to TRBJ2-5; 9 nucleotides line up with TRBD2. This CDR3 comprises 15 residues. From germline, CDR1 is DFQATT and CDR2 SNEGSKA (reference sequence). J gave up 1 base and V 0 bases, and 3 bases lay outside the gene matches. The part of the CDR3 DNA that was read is TGCAGTGCTAGAGATGGGGGACTAGCCCAAGAGACC. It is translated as CSARDGGLAQET. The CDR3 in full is CSARDGGLAQETQYF.

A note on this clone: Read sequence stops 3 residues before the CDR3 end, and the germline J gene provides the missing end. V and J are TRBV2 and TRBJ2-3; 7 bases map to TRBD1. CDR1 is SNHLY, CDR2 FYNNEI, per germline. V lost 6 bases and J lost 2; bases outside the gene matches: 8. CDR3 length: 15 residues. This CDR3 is CASRTPTGTTDTQYF. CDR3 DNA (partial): TGTGCCAGCAGAACCCCGACAGGGACCACAGATACG.

Partial CDR3 DNA: TGCAGTGCTCCCAGCGGGTACGAG. It translates to CSAPSGYE. The full CDR3 reads CSAPSGYEQYF. The rearrangement uses TRBV20-1 and TRBJ2-7, with D possibly being TRBD2 (6 bases). The read terminates 3 residues ahead of where the CDR3 ends, so the germline J gene completes it. V lost 5 bases and J 4 bases, leaving 9 bases between the germline ends. The CDR3 is made up of 11 amino acids. Germline-derived CDR1 and CDR2 are DFQATT and SNEGSKA (reference sequence).

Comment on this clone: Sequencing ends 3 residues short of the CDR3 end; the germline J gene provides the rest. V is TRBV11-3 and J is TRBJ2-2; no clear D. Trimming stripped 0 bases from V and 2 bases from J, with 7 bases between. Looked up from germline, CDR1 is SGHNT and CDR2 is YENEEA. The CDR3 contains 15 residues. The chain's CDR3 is CASSLDWQNTGELFF. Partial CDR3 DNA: TGTGCCAGCAGCTTAGATTGGCAAAACACCGGGGAG.

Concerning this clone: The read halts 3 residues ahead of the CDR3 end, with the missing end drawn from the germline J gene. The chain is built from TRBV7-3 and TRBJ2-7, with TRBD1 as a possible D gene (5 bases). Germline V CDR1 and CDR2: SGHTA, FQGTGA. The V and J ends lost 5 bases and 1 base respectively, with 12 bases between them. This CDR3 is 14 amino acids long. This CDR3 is CASSPEGASYEQYF. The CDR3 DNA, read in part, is TGTGCCAGCAGCCCCGAAGGGGCGTCCTACGAG.

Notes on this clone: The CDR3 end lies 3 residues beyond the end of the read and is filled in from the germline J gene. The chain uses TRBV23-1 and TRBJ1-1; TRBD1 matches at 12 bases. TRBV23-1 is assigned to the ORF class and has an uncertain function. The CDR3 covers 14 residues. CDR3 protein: CASTFRDRGREAFF. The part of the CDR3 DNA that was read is TGCGCCAGCACGTTCCGGGACAGGGGGCGCGAA.

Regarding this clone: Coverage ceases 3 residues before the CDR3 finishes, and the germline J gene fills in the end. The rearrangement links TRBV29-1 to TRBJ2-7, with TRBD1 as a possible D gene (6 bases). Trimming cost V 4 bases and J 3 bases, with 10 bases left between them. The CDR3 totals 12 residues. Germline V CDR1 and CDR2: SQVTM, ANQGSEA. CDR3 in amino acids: CSVGDTSYEQYF. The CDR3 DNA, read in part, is TGCAGCGTTGGGGACACAAGCTACGAG.

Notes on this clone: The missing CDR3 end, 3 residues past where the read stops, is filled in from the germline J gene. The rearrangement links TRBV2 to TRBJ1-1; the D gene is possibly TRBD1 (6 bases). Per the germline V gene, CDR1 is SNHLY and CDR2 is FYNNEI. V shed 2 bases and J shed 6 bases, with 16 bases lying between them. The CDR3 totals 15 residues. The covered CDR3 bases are TGTGCCAGCAGTGAACATGGACAGTCCTTCGCTGAA. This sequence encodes CASSEHGQSFAE. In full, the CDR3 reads CASSEHGQSFAEAFF.

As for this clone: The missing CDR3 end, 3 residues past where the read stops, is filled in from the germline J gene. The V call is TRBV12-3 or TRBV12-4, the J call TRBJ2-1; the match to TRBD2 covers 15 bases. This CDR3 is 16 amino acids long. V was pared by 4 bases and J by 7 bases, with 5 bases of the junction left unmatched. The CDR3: CASSSGLAGGKNEQFF. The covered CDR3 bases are TGTGCCAGCAGTTCCGGACTAGCGGGAGGGAAGAATGAG.

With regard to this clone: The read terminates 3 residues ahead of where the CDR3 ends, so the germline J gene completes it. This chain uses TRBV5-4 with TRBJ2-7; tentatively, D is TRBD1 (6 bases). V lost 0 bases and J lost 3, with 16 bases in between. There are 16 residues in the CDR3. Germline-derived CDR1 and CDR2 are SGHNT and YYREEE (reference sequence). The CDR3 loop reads CASSLDGDTVVYEQYF. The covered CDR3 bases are TGTGCCAGCAGCTTGGATGGGGACACCGTCGTCTACGAG.

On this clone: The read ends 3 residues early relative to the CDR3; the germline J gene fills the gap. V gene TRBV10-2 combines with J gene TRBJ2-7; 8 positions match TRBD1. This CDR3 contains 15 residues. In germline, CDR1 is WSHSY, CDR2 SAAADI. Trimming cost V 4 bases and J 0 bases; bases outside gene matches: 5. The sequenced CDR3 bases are TGCGCCAGCAGTGGGGACAGGCCGACCTCCTACGAG. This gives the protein CASSGDRPTSYE. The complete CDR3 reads CASSGDRPTSYEQYF.

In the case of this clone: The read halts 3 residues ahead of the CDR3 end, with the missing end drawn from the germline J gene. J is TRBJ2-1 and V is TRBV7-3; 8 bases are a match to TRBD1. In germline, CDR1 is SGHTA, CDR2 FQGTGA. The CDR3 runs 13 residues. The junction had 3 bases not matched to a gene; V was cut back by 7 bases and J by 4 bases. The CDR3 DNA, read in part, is TGTGCCAGCACCCGGGACAGGTACAATGAG. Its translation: CASTRDRYNE. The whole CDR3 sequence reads CASTRDRYNEQFF.

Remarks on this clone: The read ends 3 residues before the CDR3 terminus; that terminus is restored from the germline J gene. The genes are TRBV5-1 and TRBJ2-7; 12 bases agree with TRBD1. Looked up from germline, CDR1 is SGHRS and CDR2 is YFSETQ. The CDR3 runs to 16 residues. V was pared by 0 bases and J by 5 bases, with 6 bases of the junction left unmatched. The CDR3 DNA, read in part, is TGCGCCAGCAGCTTGGAAGGGACAGGGGGCATCGACGAG. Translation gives CASSLEGTGGIDE. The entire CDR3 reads CASSLEGTGGIDEQYF.

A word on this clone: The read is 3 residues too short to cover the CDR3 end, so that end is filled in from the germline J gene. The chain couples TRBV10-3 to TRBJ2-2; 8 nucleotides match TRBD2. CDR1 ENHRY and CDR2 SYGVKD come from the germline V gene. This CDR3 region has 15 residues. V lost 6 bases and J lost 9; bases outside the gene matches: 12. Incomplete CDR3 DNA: TGTGCCATCAGAGTACTAGCGGCACCATCCAGGGAG. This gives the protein CAIRVLAAPSRE. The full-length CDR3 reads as CAIRVLAAPSRELFF.

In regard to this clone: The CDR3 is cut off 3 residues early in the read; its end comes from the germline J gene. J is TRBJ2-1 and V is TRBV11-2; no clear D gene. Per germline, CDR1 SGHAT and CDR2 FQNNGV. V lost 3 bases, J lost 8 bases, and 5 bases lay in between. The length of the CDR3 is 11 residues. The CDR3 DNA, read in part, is TGTGCCAGCAGCTTTAACTATGAG. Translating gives CASSFNYE. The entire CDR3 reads CASSFNYEQFF.

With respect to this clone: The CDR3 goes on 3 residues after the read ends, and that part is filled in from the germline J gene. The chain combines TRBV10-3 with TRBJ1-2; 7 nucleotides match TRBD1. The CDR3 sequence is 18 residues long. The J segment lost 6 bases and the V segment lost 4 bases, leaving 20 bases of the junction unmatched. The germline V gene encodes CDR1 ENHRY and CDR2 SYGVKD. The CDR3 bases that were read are TGTGCCATCAGTGGTCTCCCCCTCCAAACAGGGGATGCGAATGGC. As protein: CAISGLPLQTGDANG. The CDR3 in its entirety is CAISGLPLQTGDANGYTF.

CDR3 loop: CASRRDRGHEQFF. CDR3 DNA, as far as it was read: TGTGCCAGTAGGCGGGACAGGGGCCATGAG. The V call is TRBV19, the J call TRBJ2-1, with TRBD1 identical over 10 bases. The DNA ends 3 residues before the CDR3 does, and the rest of the CDR3 is filled in from the germline J gene. The V segment lost 6 bases and the J segment 8 bases; nucleotides outside the gene matches: 4. The V gene's germline CDR1 is LNHDA and CDR2 SQIVND (reference sequence). This CDR3 has 13 amino acids.

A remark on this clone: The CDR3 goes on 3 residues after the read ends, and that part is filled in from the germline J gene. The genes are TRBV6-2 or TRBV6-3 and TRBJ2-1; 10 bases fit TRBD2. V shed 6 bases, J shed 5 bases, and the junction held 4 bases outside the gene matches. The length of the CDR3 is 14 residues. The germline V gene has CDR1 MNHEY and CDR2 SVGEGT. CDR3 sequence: CASRGLARHNEQFF. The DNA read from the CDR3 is TGTGCCAGCAGGGGACTAGCGAGACACAATGAG.

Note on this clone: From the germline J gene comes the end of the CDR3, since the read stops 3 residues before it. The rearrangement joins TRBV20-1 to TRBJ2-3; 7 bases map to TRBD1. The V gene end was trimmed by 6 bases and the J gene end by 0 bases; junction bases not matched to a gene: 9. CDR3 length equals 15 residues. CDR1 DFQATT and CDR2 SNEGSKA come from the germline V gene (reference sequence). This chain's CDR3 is CSARRPGQSTDTQYF. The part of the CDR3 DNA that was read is TGCAGTGCCCGCCGACCGGGACAGAGCACAGATACG.

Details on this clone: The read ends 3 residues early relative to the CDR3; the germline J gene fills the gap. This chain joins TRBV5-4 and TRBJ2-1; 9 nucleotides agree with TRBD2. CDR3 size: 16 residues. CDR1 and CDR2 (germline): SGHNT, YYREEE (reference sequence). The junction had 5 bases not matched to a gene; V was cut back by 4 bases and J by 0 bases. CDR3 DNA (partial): TGTGCCAGCAGCAGACTTAGCGGGAGCTCCTACAATGAG. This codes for CASSRLSGSSYNE. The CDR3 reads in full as CASSRLSGSSYNEQFF.